The present T cell receptor beta chain was sequenced within a study of T cell changes during pregnancy in multiple sclerosis. The CDR3 spans 14 residues. V was cut by 7 bases and J by 5 bases, with 17 bases left in between. Germline-derived CDR1 and CDR2 are MNHNS and SASEGT. Repertoires were generated with immunoSEQ multiplex PCR, while TCRdb's copy carries only in-frame clones and drops some. The repertoire holds 75,000 to 100,000 clones, with 90% to 95% as singletons. This chain uses TRBV6-1 with TRBJ1-1, with D perhaps TRBD1 (5 bases). The receptor was isolated from a female donor in good health, enrolled as a control in a pregnancy study. The sequenced sample was peripheral blood, obtained after pregnancy. As DNA, the CDR3 is TGTGCCAGCAAAGCCGGAGGGGCCGGAACTGAAGCTTTCTTT. Protein: CASKAGGAGTEAFF.